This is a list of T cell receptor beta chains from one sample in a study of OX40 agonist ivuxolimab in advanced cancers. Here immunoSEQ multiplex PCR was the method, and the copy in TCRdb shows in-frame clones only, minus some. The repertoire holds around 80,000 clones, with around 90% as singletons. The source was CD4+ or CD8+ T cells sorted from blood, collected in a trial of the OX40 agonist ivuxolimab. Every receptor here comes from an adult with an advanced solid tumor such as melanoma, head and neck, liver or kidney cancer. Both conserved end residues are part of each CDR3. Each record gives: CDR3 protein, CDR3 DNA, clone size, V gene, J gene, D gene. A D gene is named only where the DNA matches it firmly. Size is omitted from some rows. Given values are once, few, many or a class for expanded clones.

CDR3 protein: CASSREGWEAFF; CDR3 DNA: TGTGCCAGCTCACGAGAGGGGTGGGAAGCTTTCTTT; clone size: -; V gene: TRBV18; J gene: TRBJ1-1; D gene: -
CDR3 protein: CASSRGEDTEAFF; CDR3 DNA: TGTGCCAGCTCACGGGGGGAAGACACTGAAGCTTTCTTT; clone size: -; V gene: TRBV18; J gene: TRBJ1-1; D gene: -
CDR3 protein: CASSRGESNYGYTF; CDR3 DNA: TGTGCCAGCAGCAGGGGAGAGTCTAACTATGGCTACACCTTC; clone size: -; V gene: TRBV6-6; J gene: TRBJ1-2; D gene: -
CDR3 protein: CASSFRGNSYNEQFF; CDR3 DNA: TGTGCCAGCAGCTTTAGGGGGAACTCGTACAATGAGCAGTTCTTC; clone size: -; V gene: TRBV5-4; J gene: TRBJ2-1; D gene: -
CDR3 protein: CASSPRQASSGELFF; CDR3 DNA: TGTGCCAGCAGCCCCCGACAGGCATCTTCCGGGGAGCTGTTTTTT; clone size: -; V gene: TRBV7-3; J gene: TRBJ2-2; D gene: -
CDR3 protein: CASSPDSFSNQPQHF; CDR3 DNA: TGTGCCAGCAGCCCTGACAGTTTTAGCAATCAGCCCCAGCATTTT; clone size: -; V gene: TRBV11-2; J gene: TRBJ1-5; D gene: -
CDR3 protein: CASSSRRQPLQETQYF; CDR3 DNA: TGTGCCAGCAGCTCCCGTAGGCAGCCACTCCAAGAGACCCAGTACTTC; clone size: once; V gene: TRBV11-3; J gene: TRBJ2-5; D gene: -
CDR3 protein: CASSRTVNTEAFF; CDR3 DNA: TGTGCCAGCAGCCGGACGGTGAACACTGAAGCTTTCTTT; clone size: -; V gene: TRBV6-1; J gene: TRBJ1-1; D gene: -
CDR3 protein: CASSREHSSSYNEQFF; CDR3 DNA: TGTGCCAGCAGCCGAGAACACTCGAGCTCCTACAATGAGCAGTTCTTC; clone size: -; V gene: TRBV4-2; J gene: TRBJ2-1; D gene: -
CDR3 protein: CASSLQSNTEAFF; CDR3 DNA: TGTGCCAGCAGCCTCCAGTCTAACACTGAAGCTTTCTTT; clone size: -; V gene: TRBV16; J gene: TRBJ1-1; D gene: -
CDR3 protein: CASSLSGLDLNYGYTF; CDR3 DNA: TGTGCCAGCAGCTTGAGTGGCCTCGATCTGAACTATGGCTACACCTTC; clone size: -; V gene: TRBV7-9; J gene: TRBJ1-2; D gene: -
CDR3 protein: CASSPGTSGGGDTQYF; CDR3 DNA: TGTGCCAGCAGCCCCGGGACTAGCGGGGGGGGAGATACGCAGTATTTT; clone size: -; V gene: TRBV7-3; J gene: TRBJ2-3; D gene: TRBD2
CDR3 protein: CASSPLGSQPQHF; CDR3 DNA: TGTGCCAGCAGCCCTTTGGGGTCTCAGCCCCAGCATTTT; clone size: -; V gene: TRBV7-2; J gene: TRBJ1-5; D gene: -
CDR3 protein: CATRQFGTDTQYF; CDR3 DNA: TGTGCCACCCGACAGTTTGGGACAGATACGCAGTATTTT; clone size: -; V gene: TRBV15; J gene: TRBJ2-3; D gene: -
CDR3 protein: CASSYANTIYF; CDR3 DNA: TGTGCCAGCAGTTACGCAAACACCATATATTTT; clone size: -; V gene: TRBV6-5; J gene: TRBJ1-3; D gene: -
CDR3 protein: CASGEDLLDGYTF; CDR3 DNA: TGTGCCAGCGGGGAGGATTTGTTGGATGGCTACACCTTC; clone size: -; V gene: TRBV5-4; J gene: TRBJ1-2; D gene: -
CDR3 protein: CASSMGQGYQPQHF; CDR3 DNA: TGTGCCAGTAGTATGGGGCAGGGGTATCAGCCCCAGCATTTT; clone size: -; V gene: TRBV19; J gene: TRBJ1-5; D gene: -
CDR3 protein: CASSQGRPAGGRDTQYF; CDR3 DNA: TGCGCCAGCAGCCAAGGGCGGCCGGCGGGAGGCCGAGATACGCAGTATTTT; clone size: -; V gene: TRBV4-1; J gene: TRBJ2-3; D gene: TRBD2
CDR3 protein: CASSLAGGSSYEQYF; CDR3 DNA: TGTGCCAGCAGCTTAGCGGGGGGAAGCTCCTACGAGCAGTACTTC; clone size: -; V gene: TRBV7-9; J gene: TRBJ2-7; D gene: -
CDR3 protein: CASSPFRVGEETQYF; CDR3 DNA: TGTGCCAGCTCACCCTTTCGTGTAGGGGAAGAGACCCAGTACTTC; clone size: -; V gene: TRBV18; J gene: TRBJ2-5; D gene: -
CDR3 protein: CASSMTIPDTQYF; CDR3 DNA: TGTGCTAGCAGCATGACTATCCCAGATACGCAGTATTTT; clone size: -; V gene: TRBV7-7; J gene: TRBJ2-3; D gene: -
CDR3 protein: CASRDPRVTGEQYF; CDR3 DNA: TGTGCCAGCAGGGACCCTCGGGTAACGGGGGAGCAGTACTTC; clone size: -; V gene: TRBV2; J gene: TRBJ2-7; D gene: -
CDR3 protein: CASSLSLAGEGGETQYF; CDR3 DNA: TGCGCCAGCAGCTTGAGCCTAGCGGGAGAGGGTGGGGAGACCCAGTACTTC; clone size: -; V gene: TRBV5-1; J gene: TRBJ2-5; D gene: TRBD2
CDR3 protein: CASSLGVTSGGSTDTQYF; CDR3 DNA: TGTGCCAGCAGCTTAGGGGTTACTAGCGGGGGGTCCACAGATACGCAGTATTTT; clone size: -; V gene: TRBV7-9; J gene: TRBJ2-3; D gene: TRBD2
CDR3 protein: CASSISGDEQYF; CDR3 DNA: TGTGCCAGCAGCATTAGCGGGGACGAGCAGTACTTC; clone size: -; V gene: TRBV7-6; J gene: TRBJ2-7; D gene: TRBD2
CDR3 protein: CASTSHSGGPYEQYF; CDR3 DNA: TGTGCCAGTACCTCTCACAGCGGGGGACCTTACGAGCAGTACTTC; clone size: -; V gene: TRBV19; J gene: TRBJ2-7; D gene: TRBD2
CDR3 protein: CASSYYRGRDTGELFF; CDR3 DNA: TGTGCCAGCAGTTATTACAGGGGGCGGGACACCGGGGAGCTGTTTTTT; clone size: -; V gene: TRBV5-6; J gene: TRBJ2-2; D gene: TRBD1
CDR3 protein: CASRQGANSPLHF; CDR3 DNA: TGTGCCAGTAGACAGGGGGCTAATTCACCCCTCCACTTT; clone size: few; V gene: TRBV19; J gene: TRBJ1-6; D gene: TRBD1
CDR3 protein: CASSPTGPGPYGYTF; CDR3 DNA: TGTGCCAGCTCACCCACAGGGCCCGGTCCCTATGGCTACACCTTC; clone size: -; V gene: TRBV18; J gene: TRBJ1-2; D gene: -
CDR3 protein: CASSLNPGPTDNEQFF; CDR3 DNA: TGTGCCAGCAGCTTAAACCCGGGACCCACAGACAATGAGCAGTTCTTC; clone size: -; V gene: TRBV7-9; J gene: TRBJ2-1; D gene: -
CDR3 protein: CAWRGSGAGGYTF; CDR3 DNA: TGTGCCTGGAGGGGTTCGGGGGCAGGGGGCTACACCTTC; clone size: few; V gene: TRBV30; J gene: TRBJ1-2; D gene: -
CDR3 protein: CASRKTGPYEQYF; CDR3 DNA: TGTGCCAGCAGGAAGACAGGGCCCTACGAGCAGTACTTC; clone size: once; V gene: TRBV25-1; J gene: TRBJ2-7; D gene: TRBD1
CDR3 protein: CASSQVRTSGGSTDTQYF; CDR3 DNA: TGCGCCAGCAGCCAAGTTAGGACTAGCGGGGGGTCCACAGATACGCAGTATTTT; clone size: -; V gene: TRBV4-1; J gene: TRBJ2-3; D gene: TRBD2
CDR3 protein: CASSYSRDSGQTQYF; CDR3 DNA: TGTGCCAGCAGCTACAGCCGGGACAGCGGGCAGACCCAGTACTTC; clone size: once; V gene: TRBV6-5; J gene: TRBJ2-5; D gene: -
CDR3 protein: CASRLTSREGGEQFF; CDR3 DNA: TGCGCCAGCAGATTGACATCCCGGGAGGGGGGTGAGCAGTTCTTC; clone size: once; V gene: TRBV5-1; J gene: TRBJ2-1; D gene: TRBD2
CDR3 protein: CASSHGTVGNSPLHF; CDR3 DNA: TGCGCCAGCAGCCACGGGACAGTAGGAAATTCACCCCTCCACTTT; clone size: once; V gene: TRBV5-1; J gene: TRBJ1-6; D gene: TRBD1
CDR3 protein: CASSIQGVGGYTF; CDR3 DNA: TGTGCCAGCAGTATACAGGGGGTGGGTGGCTACACCTTC; clone size: -; V gene: TRBV7-3; J gene: TRBJ1-2; D gene: TRBD1
CDR3 protein: CSVESGGTEAFF; CDR3 DNA: TGCAGCGTTGAATCGGGGGGGACTGAAGCTTTCTTT; clone size: few; V gene: TRBV29-1; J gene: TRBJ1-1; D gene: -
CDR3 protein: CASSPGRGQAPYEQYF; CDR3 DNA: TGTGCCAGCAGCCCAGGGCGGGGGCAGGCTCCCTACGAGCAGTACTTC; clone size: -; V gene: TRBV14; J gene: TRBJ2-7; D gene: -
CDR3 protein: CASATSGETQYF; CDR3 DNA: TGCGCCAGCGCTACTAGTGGGGAGACCCAGTACTTC; clone size: -; V gene: TRBV10-2; J gene: TRBJ2-5; D gene: -
CDR3 protein: CASSVDSGGNEKLFF; CDR3 DNA: TGTGCCAGCAGCGTAGATTCAGGGGGGAATGAAAAACTGTTTTTT; clone size: -; V gene: TRBV9; J gene: TRBJ1-4; D gene: TRBD1
CDR3 protein: CASNRQPQHF; CDR3 DNA: TGTGCCAGTAACCGGCAGCCCCAGCATTTT; clone size: -; V gene: TRBV19; J gene: TRBJ1-5; D gene: -
CDR3 protein: CASALRTGEGQPQHF; CDR3 DNA: TGTGCTAGTGCCCTCCGGACAGGGGAGGGTCAGCCCCAGCATTTT; clone size: -; V gene: TRBV12-5; J gene: TRBJ1-5; D gene: TRBD1
CDR3 protein: CASSQDRLGERTDTQYF; CDR3 DNA: TGTGCCAGCAGCCAAGATCGTTTGGGGGAACGCACAGATACGCAGTATTTT; clone size: -; V gene: TRBV4-2; J gene: TRBJ2-3; D gene: -
CDR3 protein: CATSRGGINEKLFF; CDR3 DNA: TGTGCCACCAGCAGAGGGGGGATTAATGAAAAACTGTTTTTT; clone size: -; V gene: TRBV15; J gene: TRBJ1-4; D gene: -